This note documents a single TCR beta chain sequence. The method was immunoSEQ multiplex PCR; TCRdb's version includes in-frame clones alone and lacks a portion of them. The profile covers tens of thousands of clones, with around 80% appearing a single time and approximately 22% taken by the ten largest. The data are from a study of OX40 agonist ivuxolimab in advanced cancers. CDR1 is MDHEN and CDR2 is SYDVKM in the germline V gene. CDR3 size: 15 residues. V lost 6 bases and J 4 bases, leaving 19 bases between the germline ends. This TCR derives from an adult with an advanced solid tumor such as melanoma, head and neck, liver or kidney cancer. The chain has TRBV28 and TRBJ2-7; the D gene is possibly TRBD1 (6 bases). The material sequenced was CD4+ or CD8+ T cells sorted from blood, taken in a trial of the OX40 agonist ivuxolimab. The CDR3 protein is CASSPGQRGGYEQYF. DNA for the CDR3: TGTGCCAGCAGCCCCGGACAGAGAGGGGGATACGAGCAGTACTTC.